The sequence of this T cell receptor (beta chain) was determined in a study of response to subunit inactivated influenza vaccine. About this clonotype: The antigen remains undetermined.

The CDR3 covers 13 residues. Per germline, CDR1 SGHTA and CDR2 FQGNSA. V lost 3 bases, J lost 3 bases, and 0 bases stayed unmatched. From the RT-PCR reads, TCRdb called clonotypes with MiXCR, one entry per CDR3 protein. The sample has about 160,000 distinct CDR3 sequences; roughly 11% are singletons. Notes on the study in general: Authors suggested few new T cells are recruited by each seasonal influenza vaccination.

Sequencing was performed on non-naive T cells sorted from PBMCs, taken about 40 days after vaccination. The V call is TRBV7-2, the J call TRBJ2-5, with TRBD1 matching over 8 bases. The sequence was obtained from a man aged 45-60 years who received an inactivated influenza vaccine. CDR3 sequence reads: CASSLGQEETQYF. The CDR3 DNA sequence: TGTGCCAGCAGCTTGGGACAGGAAGAGACCCAGTACTTC.